A selection of T cell receptor beta chains follows, all from one sample in a study of blood T cell repertoires in COVID-19. Method: immunoSEQ multiplex PCR; TCRdb's copy keeps in-frame clones and lacks some. The data hold 25,000 to 30,000 clones, with about 92% observed a single time. Sequences were obtained from peripheral blood. These TCRs come from a woman in her seventies with COVID-19, enrolled during active disease. CDR3s include the opening cysteine and the closing phenylalanine or tryptophan. The D gene is left open where the match is weak. Clone size appears in some rows only: once, few, many, or a class for an expanded clone.

clone_size,j_call,cdr3_length,v_call,d_call,cdr3_nt,cdr3_aa
-,TRBJ1-6,17,TRBV7-9,-,TGTGCCAGCAGCTTAGGAACGGTCAGACTTGATAATTCACCCCTCCACTTT,CASSLGTVRLDNSPLHF
-,TRBJ1-6,14,TRBV5-1,-,TGCGCCAGCACAACGAGTGGGGCCGATTCACCCCTCCACTTT,CASTTSGADSPLHF
once,TRBJ2-5,16,TRBV6-2/TRBV6-3,TRBD2,TGTGCCAGCAGTTGGTCGGGACTAGCGAGACAAGAGACCCAGTACTTC,CASSWSGLARQETQYF
-,TRBJ2-2,14,TRBV6-5,TRBD1,TGTGCCAGCCTTAACAGGGGGCAGGTGGGGGAGCTGTTTTTT,CASLNRGQVGELFF
few,TRBJ1-6,11,TRBV12-3/TRBV12-4,-,TGTGCCAGCAGTTCCCCTAGGAACCTCCACTTT,CASSSPRNLHF
-,TRBJ2-7,14,TRBV6-4,TRBD2,TGTGCCAGCAGTGCAGAACTAGCGGCCTACGAGCAGTACTTC,CASSAELAAYEQYF
few,TRBJ2-1,14,TRBV28,TRBD2,TGTGCCAGCAGGGTCGGGACTAGACACAATGAGCAGTTCTTC,CASRVGTRHNEQFF
-,TRBJ2-2,14,TRBV7-3,TRBD1,TGTGCCAGCAGCTTTGACAGGGACGGTTGGGAGCTGTTTTTT,CASSFDRDGWELFF
few,TRBJ1-2,14,TRBV9,TRBD1,TGTGCCAGCAGCGGCCCCGGGACAGGGGTTGGCTACACCTTC,CASSGPGTGVGYTF
-,TRBJ2-2,15,TRBV5-1,-,TGCGCCAGCAGCTTAAATCCAGGGTCAACCGGGGAGCTGTTTTTT,CASSLNPGSTGELFF
-,TRBJ1-2,13,TRBV13,-,TGTGCCAGCAGCCCCCGAGACAACGATGGCTACACCTTC,CASSPRDNDGYTF
-,TRBJ2-2,14,TRBV14,-,TGTGCCAGCAGCCAAGTTCAGGTTGGCGGGGAGCTGTTTTTT,CASSQVQVGGELFF
-,TRBJ2-3,13,TRBV29-1,-,TGCAGCGTTGCTACCGGGAACACAGATACGCAGTATTTT,CSVATGNTDTQYF
-,TRBJ2-5,17,TRBV28,-,TGTGCCAGCAGTTTAACCCGACTGGACGGGAATCAAGAGACCCAGTACTTC,CASSLTRLDGNQETQYF
-,TRBJ1-4,15,TRBV7-6,TRBD1,TGTGCCAGCAGCTTAGCGACAGGGAATAATGAAAAACTGTTTTTT,CASSLATGNNEKLFF
-,TRBJ1-5,14,TRBV19,-,TGTGCCAGTAGTCCCATAGATAGCAATCAGCCCCAGCATTTT,CASSPIDSNQPQHF
-,TRBJ1-4,15,TRBV28,-,TGTGCCAGCAGTATACCGGGACTCCCTAATGAAAAACTGTTTTTT,CASSIPGLPNEKLFF
-,TRBJ2-7,14,TRBV28,-,TGTGCCAGCAGTTTATCTGGGCCTCCCTACGAGCAGTACTTC,CASSLSGPPYEQYF
-,TRBJ2-4,16,TRBV2,-,TGTGCCAGCGAGGAGATGACCTTCCTAGCCAAAAACATTCAGTACTTC,CASEEMTFLAKNIQYF
once,TRBJ2-1,15,TRBV7-9,-,TGTGCCAGCAGCTTAGCTTTTCGCTACCGCAATGAGCAGTTCTTC,CASSLAFRYRNEQFF
-,TRBJ2-3,17,TRBV2,TRBD2,TGTGCCAGCAGCCAGACTAGCGGGAGGGCCGGCACAGATACGCAGTATTTT,CASSQTSGRAGTDTQYF
-,TRBJ2-3,14,TRBV3-1/TRBV3-2,TRBD2,TGTGCCAGCAGCCTTCGAAGCGGGAAGGAGACGCAGTATTTT,CASSLRSGKETQYF